This TCR beta chain comes out of a study of patients and donors after allogeneic stem cell transplantation. MiXCR, run by TCRdb on the RT-PCR reads, gives a single entry per CDR3 protein. This sample has roughly 180,000 distinct CDR3 sequences; 41% occur once, and the top ten carry 33%. V was cut by 2 bases and J by 6 bases, with 1 base left in between. This CDR3 comprises 11 residues. Germline V CDR1 and CDR2: MNHEY, SVGAGI. This clonotype showed up just a few times. This receptor was taken from a human donor who was either an allogeneic HSCT recipient or a stem cell or donor lymphocyte infusion donor (not recorded which). It is not recorded whose cells these are; they may come from a transplant donor. The specimen sequenced was blood, either unsorted or a sorted T cell fraction (not recorded which). The chain joins TRBV6-5 to TRBJ2-2; D remains unclear. This chain's CDR3 is CASSYAGELFF. DNA of the CDR3: TGTGCCAGCAGTTACGCCGGGGAGCTGTTTTTT.